This TCR beta chain was recovered during a study of T cell clonotyping in hematopoietic cell transplantation listed by TCRdb under 2021. In terms of the full investigation: A total of about 140 blood samples were gathered in the study from 30 to 35 consecutive transplant recipients along with their related donors. Patients were recruited between late 2015 and early 2017 and followed until late 2020 or death.

TCR beta CDR3 regions were amplified from genomic DNA with the immunoSEQ assay, a bias-controlled multiplex PCR using V- and J-specific primers. In a second PCR step, the CDR3 amplicons were tagged with a proprietary barcode plus Illumina adapter sequences. An Illumina MiSeq instrument was used to sequence the CDR3 libraries. The study's own analysis went as follows. Export and quality control were done with immunoSEQ Analyzer 3.0, while downstream analyses used R Bioconductor and Immunarch. Only productive rearrangements in the normalized downsampled data set were used to calculate repertoire metrics. Pathologically expanded clonotypes were defined as those larger than 5 templates in the normalized cohort. The Inverse Simpson Index served as the measure of repertoire diversity. The non-normalized data set was used for CMV-specificity analyses so that all clonotypes could be captured. Here the immuneACCESS table is served through TCRdb, limited to in-frame sequences with V and J called. Missing clones are a known gap in these copies; in checked studies unresolved V genes cover under half, and the rest lacks a known reason. The V and J calls and clone size are taken from that table; D and trimming were inferred from the DNA. The sample has 13,000 to 15,000 clones on record, just over 95% of them singletons. Less than 4.5% of the sample belongs to the ten largest clones.

The research as a whole found: The sample size was limited and the cells went unsorted, which meant the CD4 and CD8 repertoire contributions could not be told apart. Overlap with donor repertoires was found for only a small fraction of recipient repertoires, with over 95% found to appear de novo at the given depth. Recipient TCR diversity fell after transplant, with pathologically expanded clonotypes rising progressively from day 30 to day 180. Donor and pretransplant recipient Inverse Simpson Index values predicted broader posttransplant TCR repertoire diversity.

Read against the paper, the sample's time point label means: 30 days after allo-HCT. Blood from recipients was drawn roughly 28 days before transplant, then again at days 30, 100 and 180 after transplant. Nuclei Lysis Solution was used to extract genomic DNA from fresh or cryopreserved unfractionated peripheral blood mononuclear cells. Turning to this clone: It has no known antigen specificity. It has no much larger one-base neighbor in the sample; base qualities were not kept.

The germline V gene (reference sequence) gives CDR1 as GTSNPN and CDR2 as SVGIG. Including cysteine and phenylalanine, the CDR3 has 16 amino acids. The CDR3 DNA has 48 bases and is translated from base 1. Clipping removes 7 bases from V and 9 bases from J, with 17 as the unmatched junction base count. The rearrangement combines TRBV30 with TRBJ2-1; 11 junctional bases match TRBD1. The TCR originated in a female patient in her fifties or sixties who had an allogeneic stem cell transplant from an unrelated donor, so T cells may come from the graft donor. Some clones in this sample may be carry-over from other donors' samples. This specimen was peripheral blood mononuclear cells, taken 30 days after allogeneic stem cell transplant. The encoded CDR3 is CASATGQGVSGPEQFF. The nucleotide sequence is given as TGTGCCTCGGCCACGGGACAGGGGGTTTCAGGGCCTGAGCAGTTCTTC.